This TCR beta chain originates from a study of blood T cell repertoires in COVID-19. Sequencing used immunoSEQ multiplex PCR; TCRdb keeps in-frame clones, though not all of them. The table records over 150,000 clones, 83% of them present only once. The CDR3 extends over 16 amino acids. Input material: peripheral blood. J is TRBJ2-1 and V is TRBV21-1; no check of the table's D call, TRBD1, against the DNA was made. TRBV21-1 is termed a pseudogene. This clonotype originated in a woman older than 75 with acute or convalescent COVID-19. The CDR3 DNA is TGTGCCAGCAGCAAATCTAGGACACAGGACTACAATGAGCAGTTCTTC. It translates to CASSKSRTQDYNEQFF.